The 4 T cell receptor delta chains below were found in one sample sequenced in a study of γδ T cells in repeated Plasmodium falciparum infection. TCRdb processed the multiplex PCR reads again with the CATT caller. The data show some 50,000 delta-chain clones, about 1.6% seen once. Vgamma9/Vdelta2+ and Vdelta2-negative gammadelta T cells were flow-sorted from PBMC for bulk sequencing. What was sequenced was gamma-delta T cells from blood. The source is a pool of human donors (malaria-infected and uninfected, not separated).

This clone was found a few times. TCRdb pairs this DNA with a much larger clone's protein that differs at residue 12, likely a read error; the protein shown was translated from the DNA. The chain uses TRDV3 and TRDJ1; 11 nucleotides align to TRDD3. No J segment appears in TCRdb, so it was assigned here by matching the sequence to germline. The length of the CDR3 is 16 residues. Germline-derived CDR1 and CDR2 are TVYSNPD and GDNSRS (reference sequence). Unmatched junction bases numbered 16, after V lost 2 bases and J lost 8 bases. In DNA, the CDR3 is TGTGCCTTTTCCTACGAGTACTGGGGGATAATGGGCAAACTCATCTTT. Its protein product is CAFSYEYWGIMGKLIF.

This clone was observed a few times. The protein TCRdb lists belongs to a much larger clone and differs from this DNA's translation at residue 6, which points to a read error; the protein shown is made from the DNA. This chain links TRDV1 with TRDJ1; TRDD2 or TRDD3 may be the D gene (5 bases each). TCRdb offers no J gene call, so here the DNA was matched to germline to obtain one. V lost 2 bases, J lost 2 bases, and 24 bases lay in between. The length of the CDR3 is 19 residues. Germline CDR1 is TSWWSYY and CDR2 is QGS. CDR3: CALGELGPPVVLQTDKLIF. CDR3 coding DNA: TGTGCTCTTGGGGAATTGGGGCCCCCGGTCGTCCTTCAAACCGATAAACTCATCTTT.

This clone was detected only a few times. TCRdb's entry gives the protein of a much larger clone, which mismatches this DNA's translation at residue 19, likely from a read error; the protein reported here is translated from the DNA. The V gene corresponds to TRDV3; no J gene was called; the table assigns TRDD3, which was not confirmed against the DNA. The CDR3 extends over 21 amino acids. Germline lookup yields CDR1 TVYSNPD and CDR2 GDNSRS (reference sequence). The CDR3 region has the DNA TGTGCCTTTCGCTCGCCCGCGCACCGCCGTAACTGGCGGTCGTACACCGATAAACCCATCTTT. Amino acid sequence: CAFRSPAHRRNWRSYTDKPIF.

This clone was detected a few times. Given a far larger clone just one base away, this is likely a sequencing read error. Other DNA sequences from this sample encode an identical CDR3 as well. The J gene is TRDJ1, the V gene TRDV1; D unresolved. The J gene is absent in TCRdb and was assigned here via DNA matching to germline. This CDR3 region has 20 residues. CDR1 is TSWWSYY and CDR2 is QGS in the germline V gene. The CDR3, as DNA: TGTGCTCTTGGGGAAAGACAAACCCCAGGAGTACTTCTCCACACTGATAAACTCATCTTT. Translation gives CALGERQTPGVLLHTDKLIF.